The 27 T cell receptor beta chains below all came from one sample that was sequenced in a study of shared clonotypes between healthy human individuals. Measured with immunoSEQ multiplex PCR; TCRdb has only the in-frame clones, and not every one. The top ten clones hold roughly 1.8% of a sample with 650,000 to 800,000 clones, about two thirds of them seen once. The specimen sequenced was memory CD4+ T cells sorted from blood. The subset here: CD45RA-negative fraction. These receptors were obtained from a woman aged 25-40 years in good health.

V gene TRBV5-6 combines with J gene TRBJ1-3; D is uncertain. Trimming took 1 base from V and 0 from J, leaving 14 bases between them. This CDR3 is 17 amino acids long. CDR1 is SGHDT and CDR2 is YYEEEE in the germline V gene. CDR3 in DNA: TGTGCCAGCAGCTTGTGGTCTGCCCGGCTCTCTGGAAACACCATATATTTT. This sequence encodes CASSLWSARLSGNTIYF.

The chain carries TRBV1 and TRBJ2-1; TRBD2, the D gene given by the table, was not confirmed from the DNA. TRBV1 is flagged as a pseudogene. The CDR3 length is 16 residues. The CDR3 spells CTSSQGLAGAYNEQFF. The CDR3 DNA reads as TGCACCAGCAGCCAAGGCCTAGCGGGGGCCTACAATGAGCAGTTCTTC.

This chain joins TRBV5-1 and TRBJ1-2; D is possibly TRBD1 (5 bases). The V gene lost 4 bases and the J gene lost 7 bases, with 14 bases spanning the gap. Germline V lookup: CDR1 SGHRS, CDR2 YFSETQ. CDR3 length equals 13 residues. This CDR3 is CASSPQVEGGYTF. The CDR3 DNA reads as TGCGCCAGCAGCCCACAGGTCGAGGGTGGCTACACCTTC. The complete variable domain, with remaining parts taken from reference TRBV5-1 and TRBJ1-2, reads KAGVTQTPRYLIKTRGQQVTLSCSPISGHRSVSWYQQTPGQGLQFLFEYFSETQRNKGNFPGRFSGRQFSNSRSEMNVSTLELGDSALYLCASSPQVEGGYTFGSGTRLTVV.

The J gene is TRBJ2-7, the V gene TRBV9; the match to TRBD2 covers 14 bases. With V trimmed by 4 bases and J by 0 bases, 9 bases remained unmatched. Germline CDR1 is SGDLS and CDR2 is YYNGEE. The CDR3 is 18 amino acids. The DNA for the CDR3 is TGTGCCAGCAGCCCAAGACTAGCGGGAGGGACCCACTCCTACGAGCAGTACTTC. This translates into CASSPRLAGGTHSYEQYF.

This sequence joins TRBV2 and TRBJ1-5, with D possibly TRBD1 on 6 matching bases. Germline CDR1 is SNHLY and CDR2 is FYNNEI. The V end was cut by 7 bases, the J end by 11 bases, with 24 bases between. The CDR3 contains 15 residues. The CDR3 nucleotides are TGTGCCAGCACTCCCTATGGGGGGGCGCCCGTAGCCCAGCATTTT. Translating gives CASTPYGGAPVAQHF. The entire variable domain, with the rest obtained from reference TRBV2 and TRBJ1-5, is as follows: EPEVTQTPSHQVTQMGQEVILRCVPISNHLYFYWYRQILGQKVEFLVSFYNNEISEKSEIFDDQFSVERPDGSNFTLKIRSTKLEDSAMYFCASTPYGGAPVAQHFGDGTRLSIL.

A single count supports this clone. The gene calls are TRBV5-4 and TRBJ2-7, with a tentative D call TRBD1 (6 bases). Germline CDR1 and CDR2: SGHNT and YYREEE (reference sequence). There are 14 residues in the CDR3. V was pared by 5 bases and J by 4 bases, with 16 bases between. The CDR3 nucleotides are TGTGCCAGCAGTTCAACGGGACAAAAATACGAGCAGTACTTC. It specifies CASSSTGQKYEQYF.

The genes are TRBV19 and TRBJ2-4; 10 nucleotides align to TRBD2. Germline V gene data show CDR1 as LNHDA and CDR2 as SQIVND (reference sequence). CDR3 size: 16 residues. Unmatched junction bases numbered 7, after V lost 6 bases and J lost 2 bases. CDR3 nucleotides: TGTGCCAGTAGCCGCCTACTAGCGGGAACCAAAAACATTCAGTACTTC. As protein: CASSRLLAGTKNIQYF.

This chain links TRBV5-1 with TRBJ2-2; TRBD2 aligns across 10 bases. The CDR3 is 17 residues long. V shed 4 bases, J shed 5 bases, and the junction held 11 bases outside the gene matches. Germline-derived CDR1 and CDR2 are SGHRS and YFSETQ. CDR3 in DNA: TGCGCCAGCAGCCAGCTTGGTTTAGCGGGAGGAACCGGGGAGCTGTTTTTT. Amino acids: CASSQLGLAGGTGELFF.

The rearrangement joins TRBV7-6 to TRBJ2-7, with 9 positions matching TRBD2. Germline V lookup: CDR1 SGHVS, CDR2 FNYEAQ. Trimming removed 4 bases from V and 5 bases from J; junction bases left unmatched: 9. The CDR3 spans 15 residues. CDR3 DNA sequence: TGTGCCAGCAGCTGGGTAGCGGGAGAGACCCACGAGCAGTACTTC. Protein: CASSWVAGETHEQYF.

This clone was counted ten times or more. The V gene is TRBV7-9, the J gene TRBJ1-1, with D tentatively TRBD1 (5 bases). The length of the CDR3 is 14 residues. V dropped 5 bases and J dropped 1 base, with 11 bases sitting between them. Per the germline V gene, CDR1 is SEHNR and CDR2 is FQNEAQ (reference sequence). Here the CDR3 reads CASSPMTANTEAFF. Here the CDR3 DNA reads TGTGCCAGCAGCCCAATGACAGCGAACACTGAAGCTTTCTTT.

The J gene is TRBJ2-2, the V gene TRBV4-2; 13 nucleotides align to TRBD2. CDR3 size: 19 residues. Germline V gene sequence: CDR1 LGHNA, CDR2 YNFKEQ. V shed 3 bases, J shed 2 bases, and the junction held 9 bases outside the gene matches. CDR3 in amino acids: CASSHQLAGGPGNTGELFF. Written as DNA, the CDR3 is TGTGCCAGCAGCCATCAACTAGCGGGAGGGCCGGGAAACACCGGGGAGCTGTTTTTT.

The chain carries TRBV27 and TRBJ1-5; D is possibly TRBD1 (6 bases). CDR1 MNHEY and CDR2 SMNVEV come from the germline V gene (reference sequence). The CDR3 runs 14 residues. V lost 10 bases and J lost 1, with 14 bases in between. CDR3 amino acids: CATGQYGSNQPQHF. The CDR3 DNA follows: TGTGCCACTGGACAGTATGGGAGCAATCAGCCCCAGCATTTT.

The gene calls are TRBV10-3 and TRBJ1-5; TRBD1 is a possible D gene (6 bases). The CDR3 loop spans 16 amino acids. CDR1 and CDR2 (germline): ENHRY, SYGVKD. V lost 2 bases, J lost 1 base, and 12 bases lay in between. CDR3 coding DNA: TGTGCCATCAGTGAGGGAGCTACAGGGAGCAATCAGCCCCAGCATTTT. Its protein product is CAISEGATGSNQPQHF.

The chain has TRBV6-1 and TRBJ1-2, with TRBD1 identical over 11 bases. The CDR3 totals 14 residues. Germline CDR1 MNHNS, CDR2 SASEGT. Trimming at V came to 6 bases and at J to 8 bases, leaving 8 bases not matched to a gene. Written as DNA, the CDR3 is TGTGCCAGCAGCGATACCTGGGACAGGGGGGGCTACACCTTC. Its protein product is CASSDTWDRGGYTF.

V usage is TRBV9 and J usage is TRBJ2-7; the D gene could be TRBD1 or TRBD2 (5 bases each). The CDR3 contains 15 residues. The germline CDR1 and CDR2 sequences are SGDLS and YYNGEE. Trimming cost V 3 bases and J 0 bases, with 13 bases left between them. CDR3 bases: TGTGCCAGCAGCGCCGACGGGACCTCCTCCTACGAGCAGTACTTC. Translated: CASSADGTSSYEQYF.

The chain employs TRBV9 and TRBJ2-7; 12 nucleotides align to TRBD1. V shed 3 bases, J shed 7 bases, and the junction held 8 bases outside the gene matches. The CDR3 covers 15 residues. Per germline, CDR1 SGDLS and CDR2 YYNGEE. CDR3 amino acids: CASSESGTGGSEQYF. The CDR3 DNA follows: TGTGCCAGCAGCGAGTCCGGGACAGGGGGCTCTGAGCAGTACTTC.

This clone was seen just once. The chain employs TRBV7-9 and TRBJ1-1; weak D call: TRBD1 (5 bases). This CDR3 contains 14 residues. V was pared by 5 bases and J by 1 base, with 11 bases between. Germline-derived CDR1 and CDR2 are SEHNR and FQNEAQ (reference sequence). CDR3 sequence: CASSTRGGNTEAFF. The CDR3 nucleotides read TGTGCCAGCAGCACCCGGGGGGGGAACACTGAAGCTTTCTTT.

This clone was seen a handful of times. V and J are TRBV15 and TRBJ2-3; TRBD1 matches 7 bases. Germline CDR1 is LNHNV and CDR2 is YYDKDF (reference sequence). The J segment lost 1 base and the V segment lost 1 base, leaving 5 bases of the junction unmatched. The CDR3 is 16 residues long. The CDR3 loop is CATSRGRQGGTDTQYF. The CDR3 DNA is TGTGCCACCAGCAGAGGTAGACAGGGAGGCACAGATACGCAGTATTTT.

The rearrangement joins TRBV30 to TRBJ1-1; D gene ambiguous. CDR3 length: 12 amino acids. Germline V lookup: CDR1 GTSNPN, CDR2 SVGIG (reference sequence). Trimming left V 0 bases short and J 6 bases short, with 8 bases between. CDR3 nucleotide sequence: TGTGCCTGGAGTGTTATGTGGGCTGAAGCTTTCTTT. Its protein is CAWSVMWAEAFF.

The chain uses TRBV29-1 and TRBJ2-1; 16 bases line up with TRBD2. CDR1 is SQVTM and CDR2 is ANQGSEA in the germline V gene. Trimming took 5 bases from V and 0 from J; bases not matched to a gene: 13. The CDR3 sequence is 20 residues long. The CDR3 here is CSVLGQGLAGGPSSYNEQFF. The CDR3 region has the DNA TGCAGCGTTTTGGGACAGGGACTAGCGGGAGGGCCGAGCTCCTACAATGAGCAGTTCTTC.

The chain joins TRBV2 to TRBJ1-1; D gene ambiguous. Trimming left V 6 bases short and J 0 bases short, with 11 bases between. Germline-derived CDR1 and CDR2 are SNHLY and FYNNEI. The CDR3 consists of 14 residues. The DNA for the CDR3 is TGTGCCAGCAGCCGGAGGCACCTGAACACTGAAGCTTTCTTT. Its protein product is CASSRRHLNTEAFF.

This chain links TRBV2 with TRBJ2-1, with D possibly being TRBD2 (6 bases). The V gene lost 6 bases and the J gene lost 7 bases, with 19 bases spanning the gap. The germline CDR1 and CDR2 sequences are SNHLY and FYNNEI. The CDR3 extends over 15 amino acids. This CDR3 reads CASSRDSPGLNEQFF. CDR3 DNA sequence: TGTGCCAGCAGCCGGGACTCCCCTGGTTTGAATGAGCAGTTCTTC.

The chain links TRBV13 to TRBJ1-1; 8 bases are shared with TRBD1. The CDR3 has 15 residues. In germline, CDR1 is PRHDT, CDR2 FYEKMQ (reference sequence). The junction had 4 bases not matched to a gene; V was cut back by 3 bases and J by 1 base. CDR3 protein: CASSFLDRGNTEAFF. CDR3 nucleotides: TGTGCCAGCAGCTTTCTTGACAGGGGGAACACTGAAGCTTTCTTT.

The chain links TRBV10-2 to TRBJ2-6; perhaps TRBD2 as D (6 bases). The CDR3 is made up of 15 amino acids. Germline CDR1 is WSHSY and CDR2 is SAAADI. Trimming removed 4 bases from V and 3 bases from J, with 10 bases in between. This chain's CDR3 is CASSVRGGGANVLTF. CDR3 bases: TGCGCCAGCAGTGTTCGGGGAGGTGGGGCCAACGTCCTGACTTTC.

This clone turned up a few times. V and J are TRBV7-7 and TRBJ2-1; possibly TRBD2 for D (5 bases). The germline CDR1 and CDR2 sequences are SSHAT and FNYEAQ (reference sequence). Trimming took 6 bases from V and 10 from J, leaving 16 bases between them. The CDR3 runs 13 residues. CDR3 loop: CASSPRTAAEQFF. Written as DNA, the CDR3 is TGTGCCAGCAGTCCAAGAACAGCGGCCGAGCAGTTCTTC. Full variable domain (remainder filled in from reference TRBV7-7 and TRBJ2-1): GAGVSQSPRYKVTKRGQDVTLRCDPISSHATLYWYQQALGQGPEFLTYFNYEAQPDKSGLPSDRFSAERPEGSISTLTIQRTEQRDSAMYRCASSPRTAAEQFFGPGTRLTVL.

The rearrangement joins TRBV9 to TRBJ1-2, with D tentatively TRBD1 (5 bases). The V and J ends lost 1 base and 7 bases respectively, with 17 bases between them. This CDR3 is built from 15 residues. Germline CDR1 SGDLS, CDR2 YYNGEE. In nucleotides, the CDR3 is TGTGCCAGCAGCGTAAATCCCGGGGGAACGAGTGGCTACACCTTC. As protein: CASSVNPGGTSGYTF.

The chain joins TRBV4-1 to TRBJ2-1, with 7 bases lining up with TRBD1. V shed 7 bases, J shed 4 bases, and the junction held 13 bases outside the gene matches. Germline V lookup: CDR1 MGHRA, CDR2 YSYEKL. The CDR3 extends over 16 amino acids. For the CDR3, the DNA is TGCGCCAGCACCCAGATATACAGGGGCCAGTACAATGAGCAGTTCTTC. Amino acid sequence: CASTQIYRGQYNEQFF.